The 28 T cell receptor beta chains presented below share a single source sample, sequenced in a study of technical replicates of blood from a handful of donors. Profiled with immunoSEQ multiplex PCR; TCRdb holds only in-frame clones, not every one. Here the sample spans 65,000 to 90,000 clones, around nine tenths being singletons. The sample consisted of PBMCs. The receptors stem from a human donor in good health. Some clones in this sample may be carry-over from other donors' samples.

This clone came up once. J is TRBJ1-1 and V is TRBV4-2, with a tentative D call TRBD1 (5 bases). Germline V gene lookup returns CDR1 LGHNA and CDR2 YNFKEQ. CDR3 length: 15 amino acids. The germline V and J ends were trimmed by 4 bases and 5 bases, with 17 bases remaining between them. DNA for the CDR3: TGTGCCAGCAGCCGCAGAATACAGGATTGGACTGAAGCTTTCTTT. Its protein product is CASSRRIQDWTEAFF.

The chain joins TRBV12-5 to TRBJ1-5, with a possible D match to TRBD1 (6 bases). V was cut by 3 bases and J by 4 bases, with 10 bases left in between. CDR1 LGHNT and CDR2 FRNRAP come from the germline V gene. The CDR3 contains 14 residues. The chain's CDR3 is CASGLPGENQPQHF. CDR3 DNA: TGTGCTAGTGGTTTACCAGGGGAGAATCAGCCCCAGCATTTT.

The gene calls are TRBV6-5 and TRBJ2-1; 9 bases agree with TRBD2. The CDR3 covers 14 residues. Germline V CDR1 and CDR2: MNHEY, SVGAGI. Trimming cost V 7 bases and J 6 bases; bases outside gene matches: 7. CDR3 bases: TGTGCCAGCAAACCGGGACTAGCTCGCAATGAGCAGTTCTTC. It encodes CASKPGLARNEQFF.

The genes are TRBV15 and TRBJ1-1, with D possibly matching TRBD1 (6 bases). CDR1 is LNHNV, CDR2 YYDKDF, per germline (reference sequence). The V gene lost 0 bases and the J gene lost 1 base, with 21 bases spanning the gap. This CDR3 region has 19 residues. CDR3 sequence: CATSRDRQAVLVGNTEAFF. The CDR3 bases are TGTGCCACCAGCAGAGACAGACAGGCTGTGCTTGTCGGGAACACTGAAGCTTTCTTT.

V usage is TRBV5-6 and J usage is TRBJ2-2; TRBD1 might be the D (6 bases). V dropped 4 bases and J dropped 4 bases, with 17 bases sitting between them. Per germline, CDR1 SGHDT and CDR2 YYEEEE. The CDR3 contains 16 residues. The CDR3 bases are TGTGCCAGCAGCCAATACAGGGTGAAAGGCACCGGGGAGCTGTTTTTT. It translates to CASSQYRVKGTGELFF. Complete variable domain (other parts from reference TRBV5-6 and TRBJ2-2): DAGVTQSPTHLIKTRGQQVTLRCSPKSGHDTVSWYQQALGQGPQFIFQYYEEEERQRGNFPDRFSGHQFPNYSSELNVNALLLGDSALYLCASSQYRVKGTGELFFGEGSRLTVL.

The chain joins TRBV27 to TRBJ1-5; D might be TRBD1 (5 bases). Trimming pared 3 bases from V and 6 bases from J, leaving 12 bases between. This CDR3 comprises 14 residues. The germline CDR1 and CDR2 sequences are MNHEY and SMNVEV (reference sequence). CDR3 in DNA: TGTGCCAGCAGTTTTCGGGGGAGAGGTCAGCCCCAGCATTTT. It yields the protein CASSFRGRGQPQHF.

The rearrangement uses TRBV7-2 and TRBJ1-3; D gene uncertain. The ends were cut back, 5 bases at V and 0 bases at J, with 14 bases in the middle. In germline, CDR1 is SGHTA, CDR2 FQGNSA. CDR3 length: 16 amino acids. The CDR3 region is CASSQNTALSGNTIYF. The DNA for the CDR3 is TGTGCCAGCAGCCAAAATACAGCACTCTCTGGAAACACCATATATTTT.

The chain links TRBV7-9 to TRBJ2-7; D may be TRBD1 (6 bases). Trimming removed 5 bases from V and 4 bases from J, with 12 bases in between. Germline CDR1 SEHNR, CDR2 FQNEAQ (reference sequence). This CDR3 comprises 13 residues. This CDR3 reads CASSQGTVYEQYF. The DNA of the CDR3 is TGTGCCAGCAGCCAGGGGACCGTATACGAGCAGTACTTC.

V usage is TRBV5-1 and J usage is TRBJ2-1; 11 bases match TRBD2. This CDR3 is 17 amino acids long. J was trimmed by 3 bases and V by 3 bases; bases with no gene match: 8. Per the germline V gene, CDR1 is SGHRS and CDR2 is YFSETQ. The CDR3 protein is CASSSLAGGSIYNEQFF. CDR3 nucleotides: TGCGCCAGCAGCTCCCTAGCGGGGGGATCCATCTACAATGAGCAGTTCTTC.

The J gene is TRBJ1-1, the V gene TRBV5-6, with TRBD1 matching 10 bases. This CDR3 spans 14 amino acids. Germline assignment: CDR1 SGHDT and CDR2 YYEEEE. The ends lost 5 bases at V and 4 bases at J; junction bases unmatched: 5. This CDR3 is CASSSGQGFTEAFF. The CDR3 DNA is TGTGCCAGCAGTTCGGGACAGGGGTTCACTGAAGCTTTCTTT.

The chain carries TRBV27 and TRBJ2-1; 10 bases map to TRBD2. The CDR3 has 15 residues. CDR1 is MNHEY and CDR2 is SMNVEV in the germline V gene (reference sequence). V lost 2 bases, J lost 6 bases, and 4 bases stayed unmatched. This chain's CDR3 is CASSLPAGGPNEQFF. The CDR3 bases are TGTGCCAGCAGTTTACCAGCGGGAGGGCCCAATGAGCAGTTCTTC.

Note on this clone: One junction end disagrees with the germline gene, perhaps due to a read error. The genes are TRBV2 and TRBJ2-7, with D possibly being TRBD2 (7 bases). Germline CDR1 SNHLY, CDR2 FYNNEI. The CDR3 runs 15 residues. The CDR3 is CASREVGGRIDEQYF. As DNA, the CDR3 is TGTGCCAGCAGGGAAGTCGGGGGGCGCATCGACGAGCAGTACTTC.

This clone was seen only once. V is TRBV7-6 and J is TRBJ2-7, with D possibly matching TRBD1 (6 bases). V was clipped by 5 bases and J by 1 base, with 15 bases between them. The germline V gene encodes CDR1 SGHVS and CDR2 FNYEAQ. The CDR3 is 15 amino acids. In DNA form, the CDR3 reads TGTGCCAGCAGCCCTGGGGGCGAGCTGTCCTACGAGCAGTACTTC. This codes for CASSPGGELSYEQYF.

The rearrangement joins TRBV19 to TRBJ1-1; 8 bases match TRBD1. The trim removed 4 bases at V and 11 bases at J, leaving 9 bases unmatched. This CDR3 is 13 amino acids long. CDR1 is LNHDA and CDR2 is SQIVND in the germline V gene (reference sequence). The chain's CDR3 is CASSRDRSLGAFF. The CDR3 region has the DNA TGTGCCAGTAGTAGGGACAGGTCCTTAGGGGCTTTCTTT.

V gene TRBV10-3 combines with J gene TRBJ1-5; D is undetermined. V was cut by 0 bases and J by 0 bases, with 6 bases left in between. Germline V lookup: CDR1 ENHRY, CDR2 SYGVKD. This CDR3 contains 15 residues. The chain's CDR3 is CAISESELSNQPQHF. Written as DNA, the CDR3 is TGTGCCATCAGTGAGTCTGAGCTTAGCAATCAGCCCCAGCATTTT.

The chain couples TRBV5-1 to TRBJ2-1; 10 bases are shared with TRBD2. This CDR3 spans 16 amino acids. J gave up 3 bases and V 0 bases, and 3 bases lay outside the gene matches. The germline gives CDR1 SGHRS, CDR2 YFSETQ. The CDR3 here is CASSLAIAGGYNEQFF. DNA for the CDR3: TGCGCCAGCAGCTTGGCCATAGCGGGAGGCTACAATGAGCAGTTCTTC.

The chain couples TRBV7-2 to TRBJ1-5; D is unresolved. V lost 1 base, J lost 13 bases, and 11 bases lay in between. Per germline, CDR1 SGHTA and CDR2 FQGNSA. The CDR3 is 12 residues long. DNA for the CDR3: TGTGCCAGCAGCTTAGATTCGCAGTTACAGCATTTT. Protein sequence: CASSLDSQLQHF.

The chain carries TRBV7-8 and TRBJ2-5, with 8 bases aligning to TRBD2. In germline, CDR1 is SGHVS, CDR2 FQNEAQ. This CDR3 contains 14 residues. V shed 5 bases and J 9 bases; nucleotides not matched to a gene: 11. The CDR3 region is CASSPGVAGLAQYF. In DNA, the CDR3 is TGTGCCAGCAGCCCCGGGGTAGCGGGGTTAGCCCAGTACTTC.

V is TRBV7-9 and J is TRBJ2-4; 8 bases are a match to TRBD2. V lost 0 bases and J lost 2; bases outside the gene matches: 9. The CDR3 spans 18 residues. CDR1 and CDR2 from the germline V gene are SEHNR and FQNEAQ (reference sequence). CDR3 DNA sequence: TGTGCCAGCAGCTTAGCGTTAGACGGGGGGGCTTCCAAAAACATTCAGTACTTC. Protein product: CASSLALDGGASKNIQYF.

The chain uses TRBV2 and TRBJ1-2; 7 bases match TRBD1. The V gene end was trimmed by 4 bases and the J gene end by 4 bases; junction bases not matched to a gene: 3. Germline loops: CDR1 SNHLY, CDR2 FYNNEI. The length of the CDR3 is 13 residues. The CDR3 region is CASSADRTYGYTF. CDR3 in DNA: TGTGCCAGCAGTGCGGACAGGACCTATGGCTACACCTTC.

This rearrangement joins TRBV19 to TRBJ2-7; TRBD1 matches at 7 bases. With V trimmed by 0 bases and J by 1 base, 3 bases remained unmatched. Germline V CDR1 and CDR2: LNHDA, SQIVND (reference sequence). This CDR3 comprises 15 residues. The CDR3 spells CASSIDKTGSYEQYF. The CDR3 bases are TGTGCCAGTAGTATAGATAAGACAGGGTCCTACGAGCAGTACTTC.

The chain joins TRBV4-2 to TRBJ1-6; 9 bases align to TRBD1. Germline assignment: CDR1 LGHNA and CDR2 YNFKEQ. The CDR3 runs to 18 residues. Losses at the gene ends were 4 bases for V and 5 bases for J; bases not matched to a gene: 12. CDR3 sequence reads: CASSPGQGMSLNNSPLHF. CDR3 DNA sequence: TGTGCCAGCAGCCCAGGACAGGGGATGTCCCTAAATAATTCACCCCTCCACTTT.

This clone is a singleton in its sample. The rearrangement joins TRBV12-5 to TRBJ2-7, with D tentatively TRBD2 (5 bases). V dropped 8 bases and J dropped 1 base, with 12 bases sitting between them. The CDR3 covers 13 residues. Germline V gene sequence: CDR1 LGHNT, CDR2 FRNRAP. The CDR3 region has the DNA TGTGCTAGTTCCCGGGATGGTTCCTACGAGCAGTACTTC. It is translated as CASSRDGSYEQYF.

V gene TRBV6-6 combines with J gene TRBJ2-3, with D possibly being TRBD1 (6 bases). V shed 6 bases and J shed 6 bases, with 13 bases lying between them. The CDR3 has 13 amino acids. Germline CDR1 is MNHNY and CDR2 is SVGAGI (reference sequence). The CDR3: CASSPGGGDTQYF. The CDR3 nucleotides read TGTGCCAGCAGCCCTGGTGGGGGCGATACGCAGTATTTT.

This clone was recorded a few times. The chain uses TRBV19 and TRBJ2-4, with TRBD1 identical over 8 bases. CDR1 and CDR2 (germline): LNHDA, SQIVND (reference sequence). V trimming: 3 bases; J trimming: 7 bases; junction bases outside the gene matches: 8. The CDR3 contains 15 residues. The CDR3 DNA sequence: TGTGCCAGTAGTATTATTCAGGGGGCGCCGAACATTCAGTACTTC. As protein: CASSIIQGAPNIQYF.

This rearrangement joins TRBV11-3 to TRBJ2-7; no clear D. The CDR3 covers 12 residues. The V end was cut by 1 base, the J end by 5 bases, with 6 bases between. Germline CDR1 is SGHNT and CDR2 is YENEEA. The CDR3 coding sequence is TGTGCCAGCAGCTTAGCCCGGGACGAGCAGTACTTC. Protein: CASSLARDEQYF.

The chain has TRBV19 and TRBJ2-1; weak D call: TRBD2 (6 bases). The CDR3 totals 16 residues. Germline CDR1 reads LNHDA; CDR2 reads SQIVND (reference sequence). The V end was cut by 1 base, the J end by 1 base, with 11 bases between. The CDR3 loop is CASSIAGLGSYNEQFF. CDR3 DNA: TGTGCCAGTAGTATAGCGGGACTGGGGTCCTACAATGAGCAGTTCTTC.

V gene TRBV5-6 combines with J gene TRBJ2-7, with TRBD2 identical over 9 bases. CDR3 length: 14 residues. Germline CDR1 reads SGHDT; CDR2 reads YYEEEE. V shed 4 bases and J 7 bases; nucleotides not matched to a gene: 9. The CDR3 nucleotides read TGTGCCAGCAGCCCCCCCGGGACTAGCTTGGAGCAGTACTTC. Protein product: CASSPPGTSLEQYF.